These 16 T cell receptor beta chains came from one sample sequenced in a study of cytomegalovirus exposure and HLA in healthy donors. In the PCR, 60 Vbeta and 13 Jbeta primers were used. The data were produced by immunoSEQ multiplex PCR, yet TCRdb's version contains in-frame clones alone and is incomplete. The profile shows about 260,000 clones, just over 70% of them singletons. The sample consisted of PBMCs. The receptor source for this set is a female donor in good health and CMV-seronegative.

This chain links TRBV28 with TRBJ2-7; 8 bases agree with TRBD2. V gave up 3 bases and J gave up 5 bases; unmatched junction bases: 6. CDR1 MDHEN and CDR2 SYDVKM come from the germline V gene. There are 14 residues in the CDR3. CDR3 coding DNA: TGTGCCAGCAGTTTCGGACTAGCCTCGGACGAGCAGTACTTC. It specifies CASSFGLASDEQYF.

With respect to this clone: In the same sample, other DNA sequences code for this CDR3. The chain uses TRBV5-1 and TRBJ2-2; a weak D match, TRBD2 (5 bases). This CDR3 has 14 amino acids. V was cut by 4 bases and J by 1 base, with 8 bases left in between. Germline V lookup: CDR1 SGHRS, CDR2 YFSETQ. Here the CDR3 DNA reads TGCGCCAGCAGCCCTCGGGAGAACACCGGGGAGCTGTTTTTT. It codes for CASSPRENTGELFF.

The chain combines TRBV4-1 with TRBJ2-7; 8 bases are a match to TRBD2. Trimming took 2 bases from V and 2 from J; bases not matched to a gene: 14. The CDR3 is made up of 18 amino acids. Germline CDR1 is MGHRA and CDR2 is YSYEKL. CDR3 DNA: TGCGCCAGCAGCCAAAGAGGGGTGAGAGCGGGAGAGACCTACGAGCAGTACTTC. It codes for CASSQRGVRAGETYEQYF.

CDR3 coding DNA: TGTGCCAGCAGTTTTGGGTCTAGCGGAGTCTACGAGCAGTACTTC. Amino acids: CASSFGSSGVYEQYF. V and J are TRBV28 and TRBJ2-7; 7 bases are shared with TRBD2. Germline V gene lookup returns CDR1 MDHEN and CDR2 SYDVKM. The CDR3 runs to 15 residues. V shed 3 bases and J 3 bases; nucleotides not matched to a gene: 8.

V usage is TRBV11-3 and J usage is TRBJ2-2; 9 bases line up with TRBD1. The germline V gene has CDR1 SGHNT and CDR2 YENEEA. The V and J ends lost 5 bases and 2 bases, in that order; junction bases with no gene match: 6. The CDR3 has 16 amino acids. CDR3 coding DNA: TGTGCCAGCAGCGGGCGGACAGGGGTTAACACCGGGGAGCTGTTTTTT. Its protein is CASSGRTGVNTGELFF.

The rearrangement links TRBV11-2 to TRBJ1-1; tentatively, D is TRBD1 (5 bases). CDR3 length: 13 residues. Trimming removed 5 bases at V and 11 bases at J, with 18 bases between. The germline gives CDR1 SGHAT, CDR2 FQNNGV. CDR3 amino acids: CASSPSGNPAAFF. DNA of the CDR3: TGTGCCAGCAGCCCGTCAGGGAATCCGGCCGCTTTCTTT. Complete variable domain (other parts from reference TRBV11-2 and TRBJ1-1): EAGVAQSPRYKIIEKRQSVAFWCNPISGHATLYWYQQILGQGPKLLIQFQNNGVVDDSQLPKDRFSAERLKGVDSTLKIQPAKLEDSAVYLCASSPSGNPAAFFGQGTRLTVV.

This chain joins TRBV19 and TRBJ2-3; 15 bases fit TRBD2. J was trimmed by 5 bases and V by 10 bases; bases with no gene match: 4. The germline V gene encodes CDR1 LNHDA and CDR2 SQIVND (reference sequence). CDR3 length: 14 amino acids. CDR3 residues: CATRTSGRGDTQYF. CDR3 bases: TGTGCCACTCGGACTAGCGGGAGGGGAGATACGCAGTATTTT.

V gene TRBV7-9 combines with J gene TRBJ1-4; tentative D call: TRBD1 (6 bases). Germline V gives CDR1 SEHNR, CDR2 FQNEAQ (reference sequence). With 4 bases removed from V and 0 bases from J, the gap between germline ends came to 9 bases. The CDR3 has 15 residues. The DNA of the CDR3 is TGTGCCAGCAGCTCCCCAGGGGCAACTAATGAAAAACTGTTTTTT. This encodes CASSSPGATNEKLFF.

This rearrangement joins TRBV30 to TRBJ1-5, with D possibly being TRBD1 (6 bases). This CDR3 spans 14 amino acids. V was trimmed by 0 bases and J by 6 bases, leaving 12 bases between them. CDR1 is GTSNPN and CDR2 is SVGIG in the germline V gene (reference sequence). The DNA for the CDR3 is TGTGCCTGGAGTGTAACGGGACATAGTCAGCCCCAGCATTTT. It yields the protein CAWSVTGHSQPQHF.

This clone was detected once. The chain is built from TRBV11-2 and TRBJ1-1, with TRBD1 matching over 8 bases. In germline, CDR1 is SGHAT, CDR2 FQNNGV. The junction had 2 bases not matched to a gene; V was cut back by 2 bases and J by 3 bases. This CDR3 comprises 14 residues. The chain's CDR3 is CASSLSGGYTEAFF. The CDR3 nucleotides are TGTGCCAGCAGCTTATCAGGGGGCTACACTGAAGCTTTCTTT.

This clone appeared a single time. The gene calls are TRBV18 and TRBJ1-2, with a weak D call TRBD1 (6 bases). Looked up from germline, CDR1 is KGHSH and CDR2 is LQKENI. V was clipped by 3 bases and J by 1 base, with 12 bases between them. This CDR3 region has 15 residues. CDR3 coding DNA: TGTGCCAGCTCACCTGGACAGCAAATTAACTATGGCTACACCTTC. It encodes CASSPGQQINYGYTF.

J is TRBJ2-5 and V is TRBV2; 8 bases align to TRBD2. This CDR3 spans 16 amino acids. Germline lookup yields CDR1 SNHLY and CDR2 FYNNEI. Trimming removed 7 bases from V and 1 base from J; junction bases left unmatched: 11. This CDR3 is CASTLLERGSQETQYF. CDR3 bases: TGTGCCAGCACCCTACTAGAGCGGGGGTCCCAAGAGACCCAGTACTTC.

The gene calls are TRBV10-2 and TRBJ2-2; the D gene is possibly TRBD2 (6 bases). The germline V gene encodes CDR1 WSHSY and CDR2 SAAADI. Trimming left V 7 bases short and J 1 base short, with 10 bases between. The CDR3 runs to 14 residues. CDR3 nucleotide sequence: TGCGCCAGCATGCGGGAAGGGAACACCGGGGAGCTGTTTTTT. Residues: CASMREGNTGELFF.

CDR3 region: CASSFSDLRTGSYEQYF. CDR3 nucleotides: TGTGCCAGCAGCTTCTCTGACCTAAGGACAGGGTCCTACGAGCAGTACTTC. The rearrangement uses TRBV5-5 and TRBJ2-7, with 8 bases matching TRBD1. Unmatched junction bases numbered 11, after V lost 2 bases and J lost 1 base. Germline V gives CDR1 SGHKS, CDR2 YYEKEE (reference sequence). The CDR3 is made up of 17 amino acids.

This clone was seen a single time. The chain employs TRBV7-3 and TRBJ1-2; 8 nucleotides match TRBD1. The CDR3 totals 14 residues. Germline loops: CDR1 SGHTA, CDR2 FQGTGA. V lost 2 bases, J lost 2 bases, and 1 base stayed unmatched. The CDR3 spells CASSLGQGNYGYTF. CDR3 in DNA: TGTGCCAGCAGCTTAGGACAGGGCAACTATGGCTACACCTTC.

The chain joins TRBV6-1 to TRBJ2-1, with TRBD1 identical over 8 bases. Germline assignment: CDR1 MNHNS and CDR2 SASEGT. The junction had 7 bases not matched to a gene; V was cut back by 10 bases and J by 8 bases. The CDR3 sequence is 12 residues long. The CDR3 region is CATQGEIDEQFF. CDR3 in DNA: TGTGCCACACAGGGGGAAATCGATGAGCAGTTCTTC.